This T cell receptor (beta chain) was identified during a study of CD8 T cells in Susac syndrome (dated by TCRdb to between 2018 and 2021). Study-wide context: Of the Susac syndrome patients who were sequenced, under 10 were in clinical remission while six had clinically active disease. At the time of blood withdrawal, Susac syndrome patients were either therapy-naive, taking corticosteroids (with some also receiving IVIg), or on IVIg alone. Whether CD8+ T cell activation and differentiation in Susac syndrome was antigen driven was tested using repertoire sequencing. Results and caveats for the whole study, not just this receptor: The TCR sequencing and HLA analysis was acknowledged to have included a relatively small number of individuals. In patients with Susac syndrome, the CD4+ T cell repertoire showed no detectable clonal expansion.

On this clonotype: Which antigen it targets is not known. Per-base qualities were not stored, and no clone one base away is much larger.

Peripheral blood CD8+ and CD4+ T cells from healthy donors, Susac syndrome patients and multiple sclerosis patients were profiled by high-throughput TCR beta sequencing. The Susac syndrome patients fulfilled recently defined diagnostic criteria for definite or probable disease. Bulk CD8+ and CD4+ T cells were purified by magnetic negative isolation, while CD8+ TEMRA cells were enriched using FACS. Blood was collected in EDTA tubes and processed within 24 hours, with PBMCs isolated through density gradient centrifugation. PBMCs intended for TCR sequencing were cryopreserved in liquid nitrogen and thawed later in a water bath at 37 degrees C. The sorted or isolated CD4+, CD8+ and CD8+ TEMRA cells reached a purity of at least 90%. RNA was extracted using the RNeasy kit, and roughly 0.5 to 1 microgram was reverse transcribed with random hexamers. TCR beta CDR3 regions were amplified with the immunoSEQ multiplex PCR assay covering 54 Vbeta and 13 Jbeta segments. PCR amplification bias was corrected using a synthetic template baseline for primer optimization and computational correction. Regarding the original processing steps: Only productive sequences were kept, with reads annotated to V, D and J genes according to IMGT and analyzed in immunoSEQ Analyzer. To calculate clonality, Shannon entropy was normalized by log2 of the number of productive unique sequences and then subtracted from one. For each patient and control, public and private clones were evaluated within the 100 most prevalent clones. Clones were defined as Susac-specific if absent from the healthy and MS cohorts, from 1052 published viral clones and from other ImmuneACCESS disease sequences. In-frame beta chains were kept once TCRdb had trimmed the public reads at Q25 with fastp and called clones with MiXCR. A single entry per CDR3 protein holds the most common genes and DNA from its merged rows. For this entry, the V and J calls and clone size follow TCRdb and not the study's own pipeline. The table for this sample lists more than 150,000 distinct CDR3 sequences; about 95% of them were counted only once. Around 0.15% of the sample is held by the ten biggest clonotypes.

The germline V gene specifies SGHDN as CDR1 and FVKESK as CDR2. The germline V end is reduced by 4 bases and the J end by 4 bases; junction bases left unmatched: 9. Spanning cysteine to phenylalanine, the CDR3 consists of 15 amino acids. CDR3 DNA only is kept here, 45 bases in frame from base 1. The sequenced sample was CD4+ T cells from PBMCs. Recombination linked TRBV14 to TRBJ1-1, and TRBD1 matches 7 of the central bases. The TCR sequence derives from a human donor with Susac syndrome. The CDR3 reads as follows: CASSLRTGSRTEAFF. In nucleotides, the sequence is TGTGCCAGCAGCCTCCGGACAGGCAGTCGCACTGAAGCTTTCTTT.